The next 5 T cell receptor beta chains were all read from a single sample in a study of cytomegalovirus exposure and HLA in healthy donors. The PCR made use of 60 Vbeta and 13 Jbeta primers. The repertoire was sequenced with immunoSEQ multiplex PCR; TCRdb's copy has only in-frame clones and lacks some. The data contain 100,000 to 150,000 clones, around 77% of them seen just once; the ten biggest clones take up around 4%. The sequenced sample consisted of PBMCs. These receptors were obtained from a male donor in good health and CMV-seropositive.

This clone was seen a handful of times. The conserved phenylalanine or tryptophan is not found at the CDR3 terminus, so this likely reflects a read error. The CDR3 sequence is CASSEASGGWFDGYTL. CDR3 coding DNA: TGTGCCAGCAGTGAAGCGTCAGGCGGGTGGTTCGATGGCTACACCCTC. V usage is TRBV6-1 and J usage is TRBJ1-2; D not resolved. The CDR3 is 16 amino acids. V lost 0 bases, J lost 6 bases, and 17 bases lay in between. The germline V gene encodes CDR1 MNHNS and CDR2 SASEGT.

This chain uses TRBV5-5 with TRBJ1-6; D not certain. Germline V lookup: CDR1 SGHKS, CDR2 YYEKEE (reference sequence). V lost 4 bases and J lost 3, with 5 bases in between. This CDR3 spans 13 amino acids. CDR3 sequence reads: CASSPRYNSPLHF. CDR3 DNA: TGTGCCAGCAGCCCCCGCTATAATTCACCCCTCCACTTT.

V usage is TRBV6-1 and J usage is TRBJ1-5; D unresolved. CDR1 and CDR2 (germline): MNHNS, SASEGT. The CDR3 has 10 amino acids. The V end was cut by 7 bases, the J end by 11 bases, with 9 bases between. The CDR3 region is CASTGLAQHF. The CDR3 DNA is TGTGCCAGCACAGGACTAGCCCAGCATTTT.

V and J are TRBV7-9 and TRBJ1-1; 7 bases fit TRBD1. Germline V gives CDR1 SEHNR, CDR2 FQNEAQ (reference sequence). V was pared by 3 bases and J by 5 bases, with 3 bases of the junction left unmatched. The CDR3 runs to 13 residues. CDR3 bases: TGTGCCAGCAGCTTCGTGACAGGGACTGAAGCTTTCTTT. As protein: CASSFVTGTEAFF.

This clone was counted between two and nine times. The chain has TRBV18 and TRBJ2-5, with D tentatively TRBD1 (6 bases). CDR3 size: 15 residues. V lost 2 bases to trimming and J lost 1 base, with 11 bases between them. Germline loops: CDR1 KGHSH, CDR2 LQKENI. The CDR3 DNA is TGTGCCAGCTCACCATATGGGACATCCCAAGAGACCCAGTACTTC. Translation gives CASSPYGTSQETQYF.